One T cell receptor beta chain is described in this entry. Its antigen has not been determined. Base qualities are not recorded, but no much larger clone differs from it by a single base. This specimen comes from a study of blood T cells in healthy people across ages (dated by TCRdb to the mid-2010s). The study in broad terms: Template switching captured roughly one uniquely barcoded TCR beta cDNA molecule per two T cells in model experiments. Using deep sequencing normalized with unique cDNA molecular identifiers, the study measured how TCR beta repertoire diversity changes with age. The donors were divided into four age groups: young (average about 15 years), middle-aged (around 41), aged (approximately 62) and long-lived (around 80). To avoid experimental bias, donors of different ages were spread randomly across the sequencing lanes. For two donors (one aged 18 to 29 and one aged 80 or older), the study analyzed two additional independent replicas of 1 million unique cDNA reads from the same blood draw. The paper's findings and limits, for the study overall: The percentage of naive T cells measured by flow cytometry correlated strongly with observed TCR beta diversity. Observed TCR beta diversity per million T cells fell roughly linearly with age, and a significant reduction was already apparent by age roughly 41. Because profiling used bulk unsorted PBMCs, naive and antigen-experienced compartments could not be compared conclusively. The long-lived group showed more naive CD4+ T cells, fewer expanded clones and increased TCR diversity than the aged group, suggesting age selection. Estimates of total diversity based on one million sequenced T cells were regarded as lower bounds and as underestimates. The CMV infection status of donors was not known, potentially confounding age-related changes in expanded clonotypes.

Library preparation used 5' RACE. The sample was run on an Illumina HiSeq 2500. A second about 7 to 11 cycle PCR used a sample-barcoded 5' primer and a J-beta primer mix. Each TCR beta cDNA molecule received a unique molecular identifier from a template-switch 5' adaptor carrying 12 random nucleotides. At least 2.5 million CDR3-containing paired-end reads were obtained from each sample. First-strand cDNA was synthesized from all RNA with the Mint cDNA synthesis kit, primed by a TRBC-specific oligonucleotide. Following uracil-DNA glycosylase treatment, a first 18-cycle PCR with universal primers M1SS and BC2_uni_R was performed on all cDNA. From the authors' description of their analysis: For normalization, 1 million high-quality reads were randomly selected from each sample, with every read carrying a distinct molecular identifier. Instead of being binned into consensus sequences, reads with shared molecular identifiers were discarded. MiTCR, set to a Q25 quality threshold and the strictest error-elimination algorithm, was used for CDR3 identification, clonotype clustering and error correction. Lower-bound total TCR beta diversity was estimated with a nonparametric unseen species model using Euler transformation. TCRdb's own reprocessing of the public reads used fastp at Q25 and MiXCR and kept productive beta chains. Entries that share a CDR3 protein sequence are merged under the most common genes and DNA. The V and J calls here are based on TCRdb, not the publication. The sample data list roughly 800,000 distinct CDR3 sequences, and over 45% of these were observed just once. The ten largest account for 20% to 25% of the sample.

Taken from cysteine to phenylalanine, the CDR3 has 14 residues. Just the 42-base CDR3 DNA is kept, in frame starting at base 1. According to the germline V gene, CDR1 reads SQVTM and CDR2 reads ANQGSEA. V sheds 7 bases and J sheds 4 bases, leaving 16 bases between their ends. The donors were 40 or so Caucasian individuals from Russia, aged roughly 6 to 90 years, who were systemically healthy. Ten milliliters of peripheral blood were drawn from each donor into EDTA-treated Vacutainer tubes. Ficoll-Paque density-gradient centrifugation was used to isolate PBMCs, with at least 6.5 million obtained per sample. Trizol reagent was used to extract total RNA from PBMCs, with at least 5.5 micrograms per sample. The percentages of naive CD45RAhigh/CD27high T cells were determined by flow cytometry on a PBMC aliquot from every donor.

The chain couples TRBV29-1 to TRBJ1-4; no confident D gene assignment can be made. The sequencing input was blood. This TCR derives from a man aged 25-40 years in good health. CDR3 sequence: CSGTGGSNNEKLFF. The DNA reads as follows: TGCAGCGGGACTGGTGGTTCTAATAATGAAAAACTGTTTTTT.